Below are 24 T cell receptor beta chains sequenced from a single sample in a study of blood T cell repertoires in COVID-19 (dated by TCRdb to the early 2020s). The library was prepared using the immunoSEQ multiplex PCR assay. Imported from immuneACCESS, the table was reduced by TCRdb to in-frame sequences with V and J called. These copies leave out some clones; in studies compared against another copy, an unresolved V gene accounts for under half, and the cause of the remainder is not known. Recorded for this sample are hundreds of thousands of clones; about nine tenths of them occurred a single time. The ten largest clones capture more than 1.5% of the sample. Sequenced material: PBMCs or T cells enriched from blood (not recorded which). These receptors all come from a man aged 35 to 55 who had recovered from COVID-19.

The V call is TRBV29-1, the J call TRBJ1-5; TRBD1 aligns across 8 bases. V shed 7 bases, J shed 5 bases, and the junction held 4 bases outside the gene matches. The CDR3 sequence is 12 residues long. Germline-derived CDR1 and CDR2 are SQVTM and ANQGSEA. The CDR3 bases are TGCAGCGCGACAGGGGTAGATCAGCCCCAGCATTTT. It yields the protein CSATGVDQPQHF.

The chain has TRBV6-6 and TRBJ2-7, with TRBD1 as a possible D gene (6 bases). Germline V gene lookup returns CDR1 MNHNY and CDR2 SVGAGI (reference sequence). The CDR3 extends over 15 amino acids. The V and J ends lost 5 bases and 3 bases respectively, with 17 bases between them. CDR3 in DNA: TGTGCCAGCAGTCAAATTTGGACAGAAAACTACGAGCAGTACTTC. Its protein product is CASSQIWTENYEQYF.

CDR3 loop: CASTGTGRIQPQHF. The CDR3 region has the DNA TGTGCCAGCACCGGGACAGGGAGAATTCAGCCCCAGCATTTT. The genes are TRBV6-5 and TRBJ1-5; 9 bases are shared with TRBD1. There are 14 residues in the CDR3. Germline V gene sequence: CDR1 MNHEY, CDR2 SVGAGI. The ends lost 7 bases at V and 6 bases at J; junction bases unmatched: 7.

The chain recombines TRBV2 with TRBJ1-2, with D perhaps TRBD1 (5 bases). In germline, CDR1 is SNHLY, CDR2 FYNNEI. Trimming pared 7 bases from V and 3 bases from J, leaving 12 bases between. CDR3 size: 13 residues. The CDR3 spells CASNVREDYGYTF. DNA for the CDR3: TGTGCCAGCAACGTCAGGGAGGACTATGGCTACACCTTC. The full variable domain, with the rest looked up from reference TRBV2 and TRBJ1-2, is EPEVTQTPSHQVTQMGQEVILRCVPISNHLYFYWYRQILGQKVEFLVSFYNNEISEKSEIFDDQFSVERPDGSNFTLKIRSTKLEDSAMYFCASNVREDYGYTFGSGTRLTVV.

This clone was seen at least ten times. CDR3 nucleotide sequence: TGTGCCAGCTCACCGACAGGGATCTACGAGCAGTACTTC. Encoded protein: CASSPTGIYEQYF. This rearrangement joins TRBV18 to TRBJ2-7; 7 nucleotides align to TRBD1. V lost 3 bases and J lost 3; bases outside the gene matches: 2. CDR1 is KGHSH and CDR2 is LQKENI in the germline V gene. The CDR3 totals 13 residues.

This rearrangement joins TRBV27 to TRBJ1-5, with D maybe TRBD1 (5 bases). V lost 5 bases and J lost 0, with 26 bases in between. Germline-derived CDR1 and CDR2 are MNHEY and SMNVEV (reference sequence). The CDR3 has 20 amino acids. CDR3 residues: CASSIRVSGVSGYSNQPQHF. The CDR3 DNA follows: TGTGCCAGCAGTATAAGGGTGTCGGGGGTTAGTGGGTATAGCAATCAGCCCCAGCATTTT.

The chain couples TRBV19 to TRBJ1-5; TRBD1 agrees at 10 bases. This CDR3 is built from 14 residues. V dropped 3 bases and J dropped 9; count of bases not matched to a gene: 5. The germline V gene has CDR1 LNHDA and CDR2 SQIVND (reference sequence). DNA for the CDR3: TGTGCCAGTAGTATGGACAGGGGGGAGGGGCCCCAGCATTTT. Protein product: CASSMDRGEGPQHF.

V usage is TRBV7-2 and J usage is TRBJ1-2; maybe TRBD1 (5 bases). CDR1 is SGHTA, CDR2 FQGNSA, per germline. The ends were cut back, 5 bases at V and 10 bases at J, with 23 bases in the middle. The CDR3 extends over 15 amino acids. In DNA form, the CDR3 reads TGTGCCAGCAGCGCGATAGGGGCCTTCTATGAGGACTACACCTTC. Its protein product is CASSAIGAFYEDYTF.

This clone came up once. The gene calls are TRBV18 and TRBJ1-1, with D possibly being TRBD1 (6 bases). Trimming removed 1 base from V and 4 bases from J, with 13 bases in between. The CDR3 runs 15 residues. CDR1 is KGHSH and CDR2 is LQKENI in the germline V gene. CDR3 residues: CASSPRNDRLTEAFF. The CDR3 bases are TGTGCCAGCTCACCACGAAACGACAGGCTCACTGAAGCTTTCTTT.

This clone was seen a few times. The chain recombines TRBV2 with TRBJ2-7; TRBD2 matches 12 bases. In germline, CDR1 is SNHLY, CDR2 FYNNEI. The CDR3 has 14 residues. The junction had 8 bases not matched to a gene; V was cut back by 8 bases and J by 6 bases. CDR3 coding DNA: TGTGCCAGCGGTCTAGCGGGGGGGCCGTTCGAGCAGTACTTC. Its protein is CASGLAGGPFEQYF.

The gene calls are TRBV29-1 and TRBJ2-1; 13 bases line up with TRBD2. Germline assignment: CDR1 SQVTM and CDR2 ANQGSEA. The CDR3 has 13 residues. Unmatched junction bases numbered 3, after V lost 4 bases and J lost 9 bases. In DNA, the CDR3 is TGCAGCGTTGGGACTAGCGGGAGCGGTGAGCAGTTCTTC. Its translation: CSVGTSGSGEQFF.

The chain couples TRBV4-2 to TRBJ2-7; 7 nucleotides line up with TRBD2. CDR3 size: 16 residues. V lost 0 bases to trimming and J lost 5 bases; unmatched junction nucleotides: 10. CDR1 is LGHNA and CDR2 is YNFKEQ in the germline V gene. The CDR3 nucleotides are TGTGCCAGCAGCCAAGATAGGCCTAGCGGCAGGGACGAGCAGTACTTC. Its translation is CASSQDRPSGRDEQYF.

The chain combines TRBV2 with TRBJ1-4; the D gene is possibly TRBD1 (6 bases). The CDR3 runs to 15 residues. The germline gives CDR1 SNHLY, CDR2 FYNNEI. V shed 5 bases and J shed 8 bases, with 18 bases lying between them. CDR3 in DNA: TGTGCCAGCAGTTCAAACAGGGTGGGTGGCGAAAAACTGTTTTTT. Its protein is CASSSNRVGGEKLFF.

This clone was recorded a few times. V and J are TRBV28 and TRBJ2-7; 8 bases are shared with TRBD1. The junction had 12 bases not matched to a gene; V was cut back by 5 bases and J by 6 bases. The CDR3 runs 15 residues. CDR1 and CDR2 (germline): MDHEN, SYDVKM. As DNA, the CDR3 is TGTGCCAGCAGTAAACCGACAGGGGAACGGATCGAGCAGTACTTC. Translated: CASSKPTGERIEQYF.

The chain combines TRBV7-6 with TRBJ1-5; D is possibly TRBD1 (5 bases). The CDR3 is 16 amino acids. V gave up 0 bases and J gave up 0 bases, with 9 bases separating them. Germline CDR1 and CDR2: SGHVS and FNYEAQ. The CDR3 reads CASSLAPGHSNQPQHF. The CDR3 DNA follows: TGTGCCAGCAGCTTAGCCCCAGGGCATAGCAATCAGCCCCAGCATTTT.

V and J are TRBV4-3 and TRBJ2-3; D may be TRBD1 (6 bases). The CDR3 loop spans 18 amino acids. Trimming shortened V by 0 bases and J by 5 bases, and 21 bases separated the two germline ends. Germline-derived CDR1 and CDR2 are LGHNA and YSLEER. In DNA, the CDR3 is TGCGCCAGCAGCCAAGATTTTGGGGGCGAGGCTAGGGGAGATACGCAGTATTTT. This gives the protein CASSQDFGGEARGDTQYF.

This clone has a handful of counts. This chain links TRBV6-4 with TRBJ2-6; perhaps TRBD1 as D (6 bases). The germline V gene encodes CDR1 MRHNA and CDR2 SNTAGT. Trimming cost V 4 bases and J 4 bases, with 14 bases left between them. The CDR3 runs 16 residues. The DNA of the CDR3 is TGTGCCAGCAGTGGGTACGCAGGGGCCGGGGCCAACGTCCTGACTTTC. Encoded protein: CASSGYAGAGANVLTF.

V is TRBV18 and J is TRBJ2-5, with TRBD1 matching 11 bases. Germline V lookup: CDR1 KGHSH, CDR2 LQKENI. The CDR3 sequence is 18 residues long. V lost 3 bases to trimming and J lost 7 bases; unmatched junction nucleotides: 16. The DNA of the CDR3 is TGTGCCAGCTCACCGTACACCCCAACGGACAGGGGGCTTGGGACCCAGTACTTC. This codes for CASSPYTPTDRGLGTQYF.

V usage is TRBV7-2 and J usage is TRBJ2-3, with TRBD2 matching over 16 bases. In germline, CDR1 is SGHTA, CDR2 FQGNSA. CDR3 length: 16 amino acids. With 8 bases clipped from V and 6 bases from J, the junction kept 8 bases outside the gene matches. In DNA, the CDR3 is TGTGCCAGCTGCACGGGACTAGCGGGGGGGCGGGATACGCAGTATTTT. It is translated as CASCTGLAGGRDTQYF.

This rearrangement joins TRBV4-3 to TRBJ2-2, with D possibly matching TRBD2 (5 bases). This CDR3 contains 13 residues. Trimming removed 1 base at V and 7 bases at J, with 7 bases between. CDR1 and CDR2 (germline): LGHNA, YSLEER. CDR3 protein: CASSQAGFGELFF. The CDR3 DNA reads TGCGCCAGCAGCCAAGCGGGGTTCGGGGAGCTGTTTTTT.

This sequence joins TRBV14 and TRBJ2-7, with TRBD2 matching over 7 bases. Looked up from germline, CDR1 is SGHDN and CDR2 is FVKESK. V lost 1 base, J lost 3 bases, and 6 bases stayed unmatched. The CDR3 has 15 residues. This CDR3 is CASSQGLAEIYEQYF. CDR3 in DNA: TGTGCCAGCAGCCAAGGGCTAGCGGAGATCTACGAGCAGTACTTC.

The chain uses TRBV13 and TRBJ2-5; 7 bases agree with TRBD2. With 5 bases clipped from V and 2 bases from J, the junction kept 5 bases outside the gene matches. The CDR3 sequence is 14 residues long. The V gene's germline CDR1 is PRHDT and CDR2 FYEKMQ (reference sequence). CDR3 residues: CASSSPGGQETQYF. In nucleotides, the CDR3 is TGTGCCAGCAGCAGCCCCGGGGGGCAAGAGACCCAGTACTTC. Combining the CDR3 with reference TRBV13 and TRBJ2-5 gives the whole variable domain AAGVIQSPRHLIKEKRETATLKCYPIPRHDTVYWYQQGPGQDPQFLISFYEKMQSDKGSIPDRFSAQQFSDYHSELNMSSLELGDSALYFCASSSPGGQETQYFGPGTRLLVL.

This chain connects TRBV7-2 to TRBJ1-1; TRBD1 matches 12 bases. Germline-derived CDR1 and CDR2 are SGHTA and FQGNSA. The CDR3 covers 15 residues. The trim removed 4 bases at V and 1 base at J, leaving 1 base unmatched. The DNA of the CDR3 is TGTGCCAGCAGCTGGGACAGGGGGCCGAACACTGAAGCTTTCTTT. It encodes CASSWDRGPNTEAFF.

The rearrangement joins TRBV5-1 to TRBJ2-5; no firm D call. V was cut by 0 bases and J by 2 bases, with 8 bases left in between. Germline lookup yields CDR1 SGHRS and CDR2 YFSETQ. The CDR3 is made up of 14 amino acids. CDR3 nucleotides: TGCGCCAGCAGCTTGGAGACTCCTCAAGAGACCCAGTACTTC. It encodes CASSLETPQETQYF.